This is a list of T cell receptor beta chains from one sample in a study of cytomegalovirus exposure and HLA in healthy donors. Only in-frame clones appear in the TCRdb table, and some are missing; sequencing was by immunoSEQ multiplex PCR. The data hold more than 110,000 clones, with roughly nine tenths observed a single time. The sequenced material came from PBMCs. The source of these receptors is a man younger than 35 in good health and CMV-seronegative. The CDR3 runs from the conserved cysteine through the conserved F or W. The D gene is left open where the match is weak. Clone size is shown for a subset of rows, as once, few, many or a class of expanded clone.

CDR3 protein,CDR3 DNA,D gene,V gene,clone size,J gene
CASSFGTAWETQYF,TGTGCCAGCAGCTTTGGGACAGCGTGGGAGACCCAGTACTTC,TRBD1,TRBV5-6,NA,TRBJ2-5
CASSETRQAGYTF,TGTGCCAGCAGTGAAACGCGGCAAGCCGGCTACACCTTC,NA,TRBV6-1,NA,TRBJ1-2
CSHGRTDTQYF,TGCAGCCATGGGCGAACAGATACGCAGTATTTT,NA,TRBV20-1,NA,TRBJ2-3
CASGTRQGSGELFF,TGTGCCAGCGGAACTCGACAGGGGTCCGGGGAGCTGTTTTTT,TRBD1,TRBV27,NA,TRBJ2-2
CASSLTREVNTGELFF,TGTGCCAGCAGCTTAACCAGGGAAGTGAACACCGGGGAGCTGTTTTTT,NA,TRBV7-8,NA,TRBJ2-2
CASSQQGQETQYF,TGTGCCAGCAGCCAACAGGGCCAAGAGACCCAGTACTTC,NA,TRBV27,NA,TRBJ2-5
CAISAPGQGEYEQYF,TGTGCCATCAGCGCTCCGGGACAGGGAGAGTACGAGCAGTACTTC,TRBD1,TRBV10-3,NA,TRBJ2-7
CASSLYEWTAVSEQYF,TGTGCCAGCAGTTTATACGAGTGGACAGCCGTCTCCGAGCAGTACTTC,NA,TRBV27,NA,TRBJ2-7
CASSRGWDTEAFF,TGTGCCAGCAGCCGGGGGTGGGACACTGAAGCTTTCTTT,NA,TRBV5-6,NA,TRBJ1-1
CASNPGLVHNEQFF,TGTGCCAGCAACCCGGGACTAGTCCACAATGAGCAGTTCTTC,TRBD2,TRBV2,once,TRBJ2-1
CASSAGTGGTDTQYF,TGTGCCAGCAGCGCCGGGACAGGGGGGACTGATACGCAGTATTTT,TRBD1,TRBV5-6,few,TRBJ2-3
CASSFFRTSGGYEQYF,TGTGCCAGCAGCTTTTTTAGGACTAGCGGGGGTTACGAGCAGTACTTC,TRBD2,TRBV7-2,NA,TRBJ2-7
CASTLRGESYEQYF,TGTGCCAGCACCTTAAGGGGCGAGTCCTACGAGCAGTACTTC,NA,TRBV7-2,NA,TRBJ2-7
CGGGGQGDTQYF,TGCGGAGGCGGGGGGCAAGGAGATACGCAGTATTTT,TRBD2,TRBV29-1,NA,TRBJ2-3
CAWRRETQYF,TGTGCCTGGAGGAGGGAGACCCAGTACTTC,NA,TRBV30,NA,TRBJ2-5
CASSQSGPGNQPQHF,TGTGCCAGCAGCCAATCTGGGCCGGGCAATCAGCCCCAGCATTTT,NA,TRBV7-9,NA,TRBJ1-5
CASSLTLAGEANEQFF,TGTGCCAGCAGCTTAACTCTAGCGGGAGAGGCAAATGAGCAGTTCTTC,TRBD2,TRBV11-3,NA,TRBJ2-1
CASSLIASLEAFF,TGTGCCAGCAGTTTAATAGCTTCTCTTGAAGCTTTCTTT,NA,TRBV28,NA,TRBJ1-1
CASSSGMSSYEQYF,TGTGCCAGCAGTTCAGGGATGAGCTCCTACGAGCAGTACTTC,NA,TRBV27,few,TRBJ2-7
CASRPWAGAYNEQFF,TGTGCCAGCAGACCGTGGGCGGGAGCATACAATGAGCAGTTCTTC,TRBD2,TRBV27,NA,TRBJ2-1
CASSYTTGGDGYTF,TGTGCCAGCAGTTATACGACAGGGGGAGATGGCTACACCTTC,TRBD1,TRBV6-6,few,TRBJ1-2
CATVRGTSGSAGANVLTF,TGTGCCACCGTACGTGGGACTAGCGGGAGTGCAGGGGCCAACGTCCTGACTTTC,TRBD2,TRBV30,NA,TRBJ2-6
CASSFTGGTGYTF,TGTGCCAGCAGCTTCACAGGGGGCACGGGCTACACCTTC,TRBD1,TRBV7-9,once,TRBJ1-2
CASSLYRGLDYEQYF,TGTGCCAGCAGCTTATACAGGGGGCTTGACTACGAGCAGTACTTC,TRBD1,TRBV7-9,NA,TRBJ2-7
CASSESSGSYNEQFF,TGTGCCAGCAGTGAATCCAGCGGCTCCTACAATGAGCAGTTCTTC,NA,TRBV6-4,NA,TRBJ2-1
CASSLVPLLAGDTQYF,TGTGCCAGCAGTTTAGTCCCCTTGCTAGCGGGCGATACGCAGTATTTT,TRBD2,TRBV27,NA,TRBJ2-3
CAGESGGGTDTQYF,TGTGCCGGAGAGAGCGGGGGGGGCACAGATACGCAGTATTTT,TRBD2,TRBV6-1,NA,TRBJ2-3
CASSFQTGITGNTIYF,TGTGCCAGCAGTTTCCAGACAGGGATCACTGGAAACACCATATATTTT,TRBD1,TRBV6-5,NA,TRBJ1-3
CASSIGPFRGSNEKLFF,TGTGCCAGTAGTATCGGTCCATTCAGGGGGTCGAATGAAAAACTGTTTTTT,TRBD1,TRBV19,NA,TRBJ1-4
CASSLWGHGSYNEQFF,TGTGCCAGCAGTTTATGGGGCCATGGCTCCTACAATGAGCAGTTCTTC,NA,TRBV27,NA,TRBJ2-1
CASSLIIGTGDPNEQFF,TGTGCCAGCAGTTTAATAATCGGGACAGGGGATCCCAATGAGCAGTTCTTC,TRBD1,TRBV27,NA,TRBJ2-1
CATYFKQEYTDTQYF,TGTGCCACCTACTTCAAGCAGGAATACACAGATACGCAGTATTTT,NA,TRBV5-4,NA,TRBJ2-3
CASGPTDFTGELFF,TGCGCCAGCGGACCGACAGACTTCACCGGGGAGCTGTTTTTT,NA,TRBV4-3,few,TRBJ2-2
CASSLALGYQETQYF,TGTGCCAGCAGCTTAGCGCTCGGGTACCAAGAGACCCAGTACTTC,NA,TRBV7-8,NA,TRBJ2-5
CASRNRGRDSGLHF,TGTGCCAGCAGAAACAGGGGGCGAGATTCGGGGCTCCACTTT,TRBD1,TRBV6-5,NA,TRBJ1-6
CASGASGQETQYF,TGTGCTAGTGGTGCGAGCGGTCAAGAGACCCAGTACTTC,NA,TRBV12-5,NA,TRBJ2-5
CASTHHLTGGYSYEQYF,TGTGCCAGCACCCACCACCTGACAGGGGGCTACTCCTACGAGCAGTACTTC,TRBD1,TRBV28,NA,TRBJ2-7
CASSSEAGGRETQYF,TGTGCCAGCAGCTCCGAGGCGGGAGGGAGAGAGACCCAGTACTTC,TRBD2,TRBV11-2,NA,TRBJ2-5
CASSISTGITYGYTF,TGTGCCAGTAGTATATCGACAGGTATCACCTATGGCTACACCTTC,NA,TRBV19,NA,TRBJ1-2
CASWRGFSYNEQFF,TGTGCCAGTTGGCGGGGTTTCTCCTACAATGAGCAGTTCTTC,NA,TRBV2,NA,TRBJ2-1
CASSLQGARSPLHF,TGTGCCAGCAGTTTGCAGGGGGCGCGTTCACCCCTCCACTTT,TRBD1,TRBV6-5,few,TRBJ1-6
CAWSSLQGGETQYF,TGTGCCTGGAGTTCCCTTCAGGGGGGAGAGACCCAGTACTTC,NA,TRBV30,NA,TRBJ2-5